These 6 T cell receptor beta chains share one sample of origin, sequenced in a study of blood T cell repertoires in COVID-19. The method was immunoSEQ multiplex PCR; TCRdb's version includes in-frame clones alone and lacks a portion of them. The sample lists under 250,000 clones, 80% to 85% seen once, with roughly 3.3% in the top ten. The sample comprised peripheral blood. The receptors shown here come from a woman between 18 and 30 years old with acute or convalescent COVID-19.

J is TRBJ2-3 and V is TRBV30, with D possibly TRBD1 on 6 matching bases. The germline gives CDR1 GTSNPN, CDR2 SVGIG (reference sequence). The CDR3 contains 15 residues. V was cut by 1 base and J by 1 base, with 12 bases left in between. The DNA of the CDR3 is TGTGCCTGGAGTGCAACAGGGTCGGGCACAGATACGCAGTATTTT. Protein: CAWSATGSGTDTQYF.

The gene calls are TRBV29-1 and TRBJ2-3; 8 bases align to TRBD2. The CDR3 length is 14 residues. V shed 3 bases and J 4 bases; nucleotides not matched to a gene: 6. Germline V gene sequence: CDR1 SQVTM, CDR2 ANQGSEA. The CDR3 DNA reads TGCAGCGTTGATGTTCGGGAGGGCCCAGATACGCAGTATTTT. Its translation is CSVDVREGPDTQYF.

The chain has TRBV14 and TRBJ2-3, with 9 bases fitting TRBD1. V trimming: 1 base; J trimming: 4 bases; junction bases outside the gene matches: 6. The CDR3 totals 16 residues. Looked up from germline, CDR1 is SGHDN and CDR2 is FVKESK. The CDR3 region is CASSQAGQGPADTQYF. The CDR3 DNA is TGTGCCAGCAGCCAAGCGGGACAGGGCCCCGCAGATACGCAGTATTTT.

The chain links TRBV10-3 to TRBJ1-3; D uncertain. CDR1 is ENHRY and CDR2 is SYGVKD in the germline V gene. The CDR3 totals 14 residues. V lost 3 bases and J lost 1, with 7 bases in between. The CDR3, as DNA: TGTGCCATCAGTGACACAGCATCTGGAAACACCATATATTTT. It specifies CAISDTASGNTIYF.

V is TRBV19 and J is TRBJ2-5, with a tentative D call TRBD1 (5 bases). V lost 3 bases and J lost 2, with 7 bases in between. This CDR3 has 13 residues. Germline CDR1 LNHDA, CDR2 SQIVND (reference sequence). CDR3 in amino acids: CASSIQGQETQYF. CDR3 nucleotides: TGTGCCAGTAGTATTCAGGGACAAGAGACCCAGTACTTC.

This clone was picked up many times. The rearrangement joins TRBV11-2 to TRBJ2-7; 7 bases fit TRBD2. V shed 5 bases, J shed 6 bases, and the junction held 10 bases outside the gene matches. This CDR3 has 14 amino acids. CDR1 is SGHAT, CDR2 FQNNGV, per germline. CDR3 DNA sequence: TGTGCCAGCAGCCTCAGCGGGGACTACGTCGAGCAGTACTTC. Residues: CASSLSGDYVEQYF.